The 27 T cell receptor beta chains below come from one sample, sequenced in a study of blood T cell repertoires in COVID-19. Sequenced by immunoSEQ multiplex PCR; TCRdb stores in-frame clones only, minus some. The sample lists roughly 50,000 clones, approximately 80% occurring once. Sequencing was carried out using peripheral blood. These receptors were collected from a man aged 70-80 years with acute or convalescent COVID-19.

The genes are TRBV7-9 and TRBJ1-2; the match to TRBD1 covers 8 bases. CDR3 size: 13 residues. Germline CDR1 is SEHNR and CDR2 is FQNEAQ (reference sequence). The V and J ends lost 7 bases and 5 bases, in that order; junction bases with no gene match: 6. The chain's CDR3 is CASNRDRSYGYTF. Written as DNA, the CDR3 is TGTGCCAGCAACCGGGACAGGAGTTATGGCTACACCTTC.

This chain uses TRBV6-5 with TRBJ1-5; D possibly corresponds to TRBD1 (6 bases). Germline CDR1 is MNHEY and CDR2 is SVGAGI. The CDR3 sequence is 13 residues long. V was clipped by 7 bases and J by 6 bases, with 13 bases between them. The CDR3: CASITQGFQPQHF. In nucleotides, the CDR3 is TGTGCCAGCATTACCCAGGGGTTTCAGCCCCAGCATTTT.

This chain joins TRBV9 and TRBJ1-1; TRBD1 matches at 7 bases. The CDR3 totals 14 residues. CDR1 and CDR2 (germline): SGDLS, YYNGEE. The trim removed 3 bases at V and 5 bases at J, leaving 7 bases unmatched. CDR3 sequence reads: CASSAAHRGTEAFF. The CDR3, as DNA: TGTGCCAGCAGCGCCGCCCACAGGGGAACTGAAGCTTTCTTT.

The chain links TRBV10-3 to TRBJ1-5, with D hard to call. With 2 bases removed from V and 5 bases from J, the gap between germline ends came to 10 bases. The CDR3 contains 14 residues. CDR1 is ENHRY, CDR2 SYGVKD, per germline. Written as DNA, the CDR3 is TGTGCCATCAGTGAGGGCCGGGATGATCAGCCCCAGCATTTT. Amino acids: CAISEGRDDQPQHF.

The chain employs TRBV5-1 and TRBJ1-2, with a possible D match to TRBD1 (6 bases). Germline V gene data show CDR1 as SGHRS and CDR2 as YFSETQ. The length of the CDR3 is 16 residues. V was cut by 0 bases and J by 2 bases, with 14 bases left in between. CDR3 coding DNA: TGCGCCAGCAGCTTGGAGGGGGTAGTAGGAAACTATGGCTACACCTTC. Protein product: CASSLEGVVGNYGYTF.

This clone occurred a few times. This chain connects TRBV5-1 to TRBJ2-7, with TRBD1 matching over 7 bases. Germline CDR1 reads SGHRS; CDR2 reads YFSETQ. V lost 4 bases, J lost 3 bases, and 7 bases stayed unmatched. The CDR3 is 14 residues long. CDR3 in DNA: TGCGCCAGCAGCCGACAGGGCTTAAACTACGAGCAGTACTTC. Translating it yields CASSRQGLNYEQYF.

This clone has only one observation. The chain carries TRBV19 and TRBJ1-5, with TRBD1 matching over 8 bases. J gave up 6 bases and V 4 bases, and 8 bases lay outside the gene matches. The CDR3 runs 15 residues. Germline-derived CDR1 and CDR2 are LNHDA and SQIVND (reference sequence). The CDR3 loop reads CASSKDRVRGQPQHF. DNA for the CDR3: TGTGCCAGTAGTAAGGACAGGGTGCGCGGTCAGCCCCAGCATTTT. The full variable domain, in which reference TRBV19 and TRBJ1-5 provide the parts outside the CDR3, is DGGITQSPKYLFRKEGQNVTLSCEQNLNHDAMYWYRQDPGQGLRLIYYSQIVNDFQKGDIAEGYSVSREKKESFPLTVTSAQKNPTAFYLCASSKDRVRGQPQHFGDGTRLSIL.

The chain uses TRBV5-1 and TRBJ2-3, with 14 bases aligning to TRBD2. This CDR3 contains 16 residues. Germline CDR1 and CDR2: SGHRS and YFSETQ. V lost 4 bases and J lost 6; bases outside the gene matches: 7. The CDR3 loop is CASSVTSGRAPDTQYF. CDR3 DNA: TGCGCCAGCAGCGTGACTAGCGGGAGGGCCCCCGATACGCAGTATTTT.

This chain joins TRBV5-1 and TRBJ2-2; 12 bases map to TRBD2. The CDR3 extends over 16 amino acids. The V gene end was trimmed by 4 bases and the J gene end by 5 bases; junction bases not matched to a gene: 6. Germline loops: CDR1 SGHRS, CDR2 YFSETQ. The CDR3 nucleotides are TGCGCCAGCAGCGTAACTAGCGGGAGGCGAACCGGGGAGCTGTTTTTT. Amino acid sequence: CASSVTSGRRTGELFF.

The chain carries TRBV24-1 and TRBJ1-2; the match to TRBD1 covers 8 bases. There are 15 residues in the CDR3. From germline, CDR1 is KGHDR and CDR2 SFDVKD. Trimming removed 6 bases from V and 6 bases from J; junction bases left unmatched: 11. The CDR3 protein is CATSRGQGLNNGYTF. CDR3 nucleotides: TGTGCCACCAGTCGAGGACAGGGCTTAAATAATGGCTACACCTTC.

This chain connects TRBV27 to TRBJ2-2; D is unresolved. V was pared by 0 bases and J by 5 bases, with 10 bases between. CDR3 length: 15 amino acids. Germline V CDR1 and CDR2: MNHEY, SMNVEV (reference sequence). The CDR3 DNA follows: TGTGCCAGCAGTTTATCGCGGCCAGATACCGGGGAGCTGTTTTTT. This sequence encodes CASSLSRPDTGELFF.

The J gene is TRBJ2-4, the V gene TRBV19, with D perhaps TRBD1 (6 bases). CDR1 and CDR2 from the germline V gene are LNHDA and SQIVND (reference sequence). The CDR3 sequence is 15 residues long. V lost 0 bases, J lost 0 bases, and 6 bases lay in between. The DNA of the CDR3 is TGTGCCAGTAGTATAGAAGGGGGAGCCAAAAACATTCAGTACTTC. Residues: CASSIEGGAKNIQYF. The variable domain in full, completed from reference TRBV19 and TRBJ2-4, reads DGGITQSPKYLFRKEGQNVTLSCEQNLNHDAMYWYRQDPGQGLRLIYYSQIVNDFQKGDIAEGYSVSREKKESFPLTVTSAQKNPTAFYLCASSIEGGAKNIQYFGAGTRLSVL.

The sample holds a few counts of this clone. The chain combines TRBV5-5 with TRBJ1-2; 10 positions agree with TRBD1. After removal of 4 bases from V and 7 bases from J, the junction contained 7 bases not matched to a gene. Germline V gene lookup returns CDR1 SGHKS and CDR2 YYEKEE (reference sequence). This CDR3 region has 14 residues. CDR3 coding DNA: TGTGCCAGCAGCCCCCGGGACAGGGGTCTTGGCTACACCTTC. As protein: CASSPRDRGLGYTF.

This chain uses TRBV28 with TRBJ1-1, with a tentative D call TRBD1 (5 bases). Germline lookup yields CDR1 MDHEN and CDR2 SYDVKM. Trimming shortened V by 0 bases and J by 0 bases, and 11 bases separated the two germline ends. The CDR3 runs 16 residues. The CDR3 loop is CASSLWGGIMNTEAFF. CDR3 coding DNA: TGTGCCAGCAGTTTATGGGGGGGTATTATGAACACTGAAGCTTTCTTT.

The CDR3: CASIDTEDRGDNSPLHF. DNA for the CDR3: TGTGCCAGCATCGATACCGAGGACAGGGGAGACAATTCACCCCTCCACTTT. The genes are TRBV5-7 and TRBJ1-6, with 9 positions matching TRBD1. TRBV5-7 belongs to the ORF category, with a function that is uncertain. This CDR3 comprises 17 residues. V shed 6 bases and J 7 bases; nucleotides not matched to a gene: 14.

This clone was seen a handful of times. The gene calls are TRBV20-1 and TRBJ2-1; TRBD2 matches 11 bases. The CDR3 is 14 residues long. V dropped 3 bases and J dropped 6; count of bases not matched to a gene: 4. Per the germline V gene, CDR1 is DFQATT and CDR2 is SNEGSKA (reference sequence). CDR3 loop: CSASGLAGLNEQFF. Here the CDR3 DNA reads TGCAGTGCTAGTGGACTAGCGGGTCTCAATGAGCAGTTCTTC.

This chain uses TRBV5-4 with TRBJ1-4; no firm D call. V dropped 2 bases and J dropped 0 bases, with 5 bases sitting between them. The CDR3 is made up of 14 amino acids. In germline, CDR1 is SGHNT, CDR2 YYREEE (reference sequence). The CDR3 reads CASSLSATNEKLFF. The CDR3 DNA sequence: TGTGCCAGCAGCTTATCAGCAACTAATGAAAAACTGTTTTTT.

The chain has TRBV4-1 and TRBJ1-3; D is uncertain. This CDR3 has 19 residues. The ends were cut back, 1 base at V and 0 bases at J, with 19 bases in the middle. Per germline, CDR1 MGHRA and CDR2 YSYEKL. DNA of the CDR3: TGCGCCAGCAGCCAAGGTTCCCATAGCGACTCGCCCTCTGGAAACACCATATATTTT. Its translation: CASSQGSHSDSPSGNTIYF.

This chain's CDR3 is CASSATTGGTEAFF. The CDR3 bases are TGTGCCAGCAGCGCGACGACAGGGGGGACTGAAGCTTTCTTT. J is TRBJ1-1 and V is TRBV9; 9 bases match TRBD1. Losses at the gene ends were 3 bases for V and 5 bases for J; bases not matched to a gene: 5. Germline assignment: CDR1 SGDLS and CDR2 YYNGEE. CDR3 size: 14 residues.

The gene calls are TRBV3-1 (or the pseudogene TRBV3-2) and TRBJ1-1, with unresolved D. Per germline, CDR1 LGHDT and CDR2 YNNKEL (reference sequence). CDR3 length: 14 residues. With 4 bases removed from V and 0 bases from J, the gap between germline ends came to 9 bases. The DNA of the CDR3 is TGTGCCAGCAGCCCCTCAGAGGTGAACACTGAAGCTTTCTTT. This encodes CASSPSEVNTEAFF.

This clone occurred a few times. The V and J genes are TRBV7-9 and TRBJ2-3; D might be TRBD2 (6 bases). Germline V gives CDR1 SEHNR, CDR2 FQNEAQ (reference sequence). The CDR3 has 15 amino acids. V lost 5 bases and J 1 base, leaving 13 bases between the germline ends. The CDR3 loop reads CASSPSSVGTDTQYF. The CDR3 nucleotides read TGTGCCAGCAGCCCCTCTAGCGTCGGCACAGATACGCAGTATTTT.

This clone was detected a few times. The chain is built from TRBV18 and TRBJ2-2; 8 nucleotides align to TRBD1. Looked up from germline, CDR1 is KGHSH and CDR2 is LQKENI. This CDR3 contains 16 residues. V shed 0 bases, J shed 2 bases, and the junction held 2 bases outside the gene matches. The CDR3, as DNA: TGTGCCAGCTCACCACCCGGACAGGGAAACACCGGGGAGCTGTTTTTT. It specifies CASSPPGQGNTGELFF.

The chain recombines TRBV5-4 with TRBJ2-1, with D tentatively TRBD2 (6 bases). V gave up 7 bases and J gave up 9 bases, with 8 bases separating them. The CDR3 consists of 10 residues. The germline V gene has CDR1 SGHNT and CDR2 YYREEE (reference sequence). CDR3 amino acids: CASGGTEQFF. CDR3 nucleotides: TGTGCCAGCGGGGGGACTGAGCAGTTCTTC.

The genes are TRBV28 and TRBJ1-3, with D tentatively TRBD1 (5 bases). The CDR3 extends over 14 amino acids. The germline CDR1 and CDR2 sequences are MDHEN and SYDVKM. Trimming removed 8 bases from V and 0 bases from J, with 11 bases in between. CDR3 region: CASGGTISGNTIYF. The DNA for the CDR3 is TGTGCCAGCGGCGGGACCATCTCTGGAAACACCATATATTTT.

This rearrangement joins TRBV4-3 to TRBJ1-4; no reliable D call. The CDR3 is 17 residues long. Per the germline V gene, CDR1 is LGHNA and CDR2 is YSLEER. V lost 0 bases to trimming and J lost 1 base, with 12 bases between them. CDR3 amino acids: CASSQEAAGVTNEKLFF. Written as DNA, the CDR3 is TGCGCCAGCAGCCAAGAGGCGGCCGGGGTAACTAATGAAAAACTGTTTTTT.

The chain links TRBV14 to TRBJ2-3, with TRBD1 as a possible D gene (5 bases). Germline V gene lookup returns CDR1 SGHDN and CDR2 FVKESK. This CDR3 contains 14 residues. V was pared by 0 bases and J by 6 bases, with 10 bases between. The CDR3 sequence is CASSQEWGIDTQYF. The CDR3 nucleotides are TGTGCCAGCAGCCAAGAGTGGGGCATTGATACGCAGTATTTT.

The chain combines TRBV4-3 with TRBJ1-2, with D perhaps matching TRBD1 (5 bases). The CDR3 covers 15 residues. V dropped 1 base and J dropped 8 bases, with 17 bases sitting between them. Per the germline V gene, CDR1 is LGHNA and CDR2 is YSLEER. The CDR3 reads CASSQGEGRERGYTF. The CDR3 nucleotides read TGCGCCAGCAGCCAAGGGGAGGGACGCGAACGGGGCTACACCTTC.